This T cell receptor (beta chain) was documented in a study of OX40 agonist ivuxolimab in advanced cancers. The assay was immunoSEQ multiplex PCR, and TCRdb's table has in-frame clones only and misses some. The sample carries tens of thousands of clones, around 90% recorded once. CDR3 length equals 16 residues. J is TRBJ2-1 and V is TRBV21-1; TRBD2 is the table's D call and was not checked against the DNA. TRBV21-1 is termed a pseudogene. The starting material was CD4+ or CD8+ T cells sorted from blood, obtained in a trial of the OX40 agonist ivuxolimab. The TCR comes from an adult with an advanced solid tumor such as melanoma, head and neck, liver or kidney cancer. The CDR3 DNA reads TGTGCCAGCAGCAAAGGGGGGGTCGAAACGGGCAATGAGCAGTTCTTC. Amino acids: CASSKGGVETGNEQFF.